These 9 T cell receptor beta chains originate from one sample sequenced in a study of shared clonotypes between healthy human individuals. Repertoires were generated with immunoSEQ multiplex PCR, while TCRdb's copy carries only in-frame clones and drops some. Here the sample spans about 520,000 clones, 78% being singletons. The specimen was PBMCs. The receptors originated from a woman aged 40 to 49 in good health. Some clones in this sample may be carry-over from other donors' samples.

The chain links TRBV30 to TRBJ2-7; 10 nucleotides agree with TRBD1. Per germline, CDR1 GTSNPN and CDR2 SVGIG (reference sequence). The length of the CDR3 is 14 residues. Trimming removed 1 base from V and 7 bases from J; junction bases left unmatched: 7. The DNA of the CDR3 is TGTGCCTGGAGTGCGGGACAGGGGTCTATGGAGCAGTACTTC. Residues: CAWSAGQGSMEQYF.

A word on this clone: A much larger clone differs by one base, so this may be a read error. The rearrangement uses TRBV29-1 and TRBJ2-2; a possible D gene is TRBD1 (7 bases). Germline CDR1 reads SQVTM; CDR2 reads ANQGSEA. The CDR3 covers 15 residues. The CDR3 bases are TGCAGCGTTAAGGGGGCGGGACAGAACACCGGGGAGCTGTCTTTT. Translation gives CSVKGAGQNTGELSF.

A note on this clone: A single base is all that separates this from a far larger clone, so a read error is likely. In nucleotides, the CDR3 is TGTGCCAGCAGTCGTAGCGAGACAGGGAGCGGCTACACCTTC. Translating it yields CASSRSETGSGYTF. The chain has TRBV7-2 and TRBJ1-2; TRBD1 matches at 7 bases. Losses at the gene ends were 6 bases for V and 8 bases for J; bases not matched to a gene: 12. CDR1 and CDR2 (germline): SGHTA, FQGNSA. The CDR3 is made up of 14 amino acids.

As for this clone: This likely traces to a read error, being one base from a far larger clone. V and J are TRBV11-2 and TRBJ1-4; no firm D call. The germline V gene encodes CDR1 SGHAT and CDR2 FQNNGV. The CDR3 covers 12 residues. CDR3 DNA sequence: TGTGCCAGCAACTTATGGAGGGAAAAACTGTTTTTT. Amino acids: CASNLWREKLFF.

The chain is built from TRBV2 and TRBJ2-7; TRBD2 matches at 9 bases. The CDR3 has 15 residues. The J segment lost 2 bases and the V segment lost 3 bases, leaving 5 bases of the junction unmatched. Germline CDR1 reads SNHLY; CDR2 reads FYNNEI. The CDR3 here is CASSEGAGGPYEQYF. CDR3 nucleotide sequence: TGTGCCAGCAGTGAGGGGGCGGGAGGGCCCTACGAGCAGTACTTC.

CDR3 in DNA: TGTGCCAGCAGCTCCCCTAAGGCCACCGGGGAGCTGTTTTTT. This gives the protein CASSSPKATGELFF. The gene calls are TRBV11-2 and TRBJ2-2, with D unresolved. Trimming took off 4 bases at V and 4 bases at J, with 10 bases between the two ends. The CDR3 has 14 amino acids. CDR1 and CDR2 (germline): SGHAT, FQNNGV.

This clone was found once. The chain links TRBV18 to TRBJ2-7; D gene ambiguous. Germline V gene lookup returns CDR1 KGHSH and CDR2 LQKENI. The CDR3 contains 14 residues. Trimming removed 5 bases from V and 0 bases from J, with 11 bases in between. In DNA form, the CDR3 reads TGTGCCAGCTCAACCCGGCAGACCTCCTACGAGCAGTACTTC. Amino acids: CASSTRQTSYEQYF.

The CDR3 spells CASRRLAGAGFEQYF. The CDR3 DNA reads TGTGCCAGCAGGAGGCTAGCGGGAGCAGGGTTCGAGCAGTACTTC. The chain couples TRBV6-1 to TRBJ2-7; 10 nucleotides align to TRBD2. V dropped 6 bases and J dropped 6; count of bases not matched to a gene: 11. This CDR3 has 15 amino acids. Germline CDR1 and CDR2: MNHNS and SASEGT.

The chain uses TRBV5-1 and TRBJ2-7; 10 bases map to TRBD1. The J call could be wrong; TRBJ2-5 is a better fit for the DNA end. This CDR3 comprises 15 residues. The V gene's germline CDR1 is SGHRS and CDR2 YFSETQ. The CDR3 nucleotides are TGCGCCAGCAGCGTCTCGACAGGGGGCGAAGAGACCCAGTACTTC. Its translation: CASSVSTGGEETQYF.